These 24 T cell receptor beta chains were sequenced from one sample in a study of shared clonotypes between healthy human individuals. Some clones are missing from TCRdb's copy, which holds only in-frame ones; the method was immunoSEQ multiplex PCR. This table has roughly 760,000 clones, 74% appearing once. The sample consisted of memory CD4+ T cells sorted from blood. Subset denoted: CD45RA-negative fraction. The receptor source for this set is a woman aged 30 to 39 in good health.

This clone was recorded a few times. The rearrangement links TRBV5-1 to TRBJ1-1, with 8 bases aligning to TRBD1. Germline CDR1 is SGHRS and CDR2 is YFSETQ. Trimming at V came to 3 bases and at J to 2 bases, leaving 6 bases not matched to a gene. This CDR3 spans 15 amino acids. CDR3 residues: CASSSQGVENTEAFF. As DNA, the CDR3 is TGCGCCAGCAGCTCACAGGGGGTTGAAAACACTGAAGCTTTCTTT.

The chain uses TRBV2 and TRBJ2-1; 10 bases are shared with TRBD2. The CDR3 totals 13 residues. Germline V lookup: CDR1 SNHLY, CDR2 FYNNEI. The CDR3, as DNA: TGTAGCCGAGCTAGCGGGAGATACAATGAGCAGTTCTTC. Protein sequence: CSRASGRYNEQFF.

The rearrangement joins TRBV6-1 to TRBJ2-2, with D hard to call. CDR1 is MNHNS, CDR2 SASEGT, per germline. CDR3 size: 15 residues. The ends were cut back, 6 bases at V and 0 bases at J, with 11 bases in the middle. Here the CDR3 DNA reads TGTGCCAGCAGCAGGACCCTAACGAACACCGGGGAGCTGTTTTTT. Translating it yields CASSRTLTNTGELFF.

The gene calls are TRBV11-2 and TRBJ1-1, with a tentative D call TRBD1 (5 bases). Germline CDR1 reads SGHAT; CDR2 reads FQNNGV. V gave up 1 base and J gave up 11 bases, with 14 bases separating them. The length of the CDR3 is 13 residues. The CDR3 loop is CASSLAAGGAAFF. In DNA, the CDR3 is TGTGCCAGCAGCTTAGCCGCGGGGGGTGCTGCTTTCTTT.

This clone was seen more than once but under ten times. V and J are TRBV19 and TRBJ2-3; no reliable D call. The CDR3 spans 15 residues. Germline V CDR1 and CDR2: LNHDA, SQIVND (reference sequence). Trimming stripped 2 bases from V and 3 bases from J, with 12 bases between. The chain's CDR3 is CASSIYYEVTDTQYF. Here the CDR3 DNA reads TGTGCCAGTAGTATATACTACGAGGTGACAGATACGCAGTATTTT.

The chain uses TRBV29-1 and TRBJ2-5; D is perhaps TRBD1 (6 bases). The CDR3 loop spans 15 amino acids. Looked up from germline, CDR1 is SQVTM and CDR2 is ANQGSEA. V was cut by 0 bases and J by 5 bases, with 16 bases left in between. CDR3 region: CSVEDPVTGIETQYF. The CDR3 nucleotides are TGCAGCGTTGAAGATCCGGTAACAGGGATTGAGACCCAGTACTTC.

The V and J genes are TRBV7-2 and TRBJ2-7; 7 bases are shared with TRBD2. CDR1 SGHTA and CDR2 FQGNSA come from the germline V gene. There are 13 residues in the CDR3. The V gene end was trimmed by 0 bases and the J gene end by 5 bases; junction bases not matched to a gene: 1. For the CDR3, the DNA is TGTGCCAGCAGCTTAGCGGCGGGAGACGAGCAGTACTTC. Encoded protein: CASSLAAGDEQYF.

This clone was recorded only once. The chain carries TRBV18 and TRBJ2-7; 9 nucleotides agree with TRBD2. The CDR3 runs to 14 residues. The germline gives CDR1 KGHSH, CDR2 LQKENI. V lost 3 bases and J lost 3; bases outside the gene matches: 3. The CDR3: CASSPLAGSYEQYF. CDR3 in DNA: TGTGCCAGCTCACCTCTAGCGGGGAGCTACGAGCAGTACTTC.

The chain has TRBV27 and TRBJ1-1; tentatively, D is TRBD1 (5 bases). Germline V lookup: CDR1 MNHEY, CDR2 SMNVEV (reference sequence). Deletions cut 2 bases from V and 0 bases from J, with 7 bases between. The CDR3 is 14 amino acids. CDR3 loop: CASSLGRVNTEAFF. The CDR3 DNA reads TGTGCCAGCAGTTTAGGCAGGGTGAACACTGAAGCTTTCTTT.

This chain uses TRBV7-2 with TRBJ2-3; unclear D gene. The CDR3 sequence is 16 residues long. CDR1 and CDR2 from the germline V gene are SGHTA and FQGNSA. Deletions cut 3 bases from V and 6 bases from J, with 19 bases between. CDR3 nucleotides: TGTGCCAGCAGCTTCAGACCCATTCTGCTACCCGATACGCAGTATTTT. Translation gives CASSFRPILLPDTQYF.

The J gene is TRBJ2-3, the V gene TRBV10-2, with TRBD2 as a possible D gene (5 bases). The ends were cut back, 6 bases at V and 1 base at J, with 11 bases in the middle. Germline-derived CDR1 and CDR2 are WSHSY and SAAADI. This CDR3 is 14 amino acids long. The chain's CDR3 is CASREMRGTDTQYF. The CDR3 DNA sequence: TGCGCCAGCAGGGAGATGAGGGGCACAGATACGCAGTATTTT.

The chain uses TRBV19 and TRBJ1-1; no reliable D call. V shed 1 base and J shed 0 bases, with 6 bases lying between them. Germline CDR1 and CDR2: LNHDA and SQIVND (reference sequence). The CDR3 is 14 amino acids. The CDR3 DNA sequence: TGTGCCAGTAGTATAGCTGCAGTGAACACTGAAGCTTTCTTT. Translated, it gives CASSIAAVNTEAFF.

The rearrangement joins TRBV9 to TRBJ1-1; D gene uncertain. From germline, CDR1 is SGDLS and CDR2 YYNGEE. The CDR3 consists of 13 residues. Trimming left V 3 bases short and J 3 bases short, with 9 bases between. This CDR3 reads CASSALVYTEAFF. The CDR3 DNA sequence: TGTGCCAGCAGCGCCTTAGTTTACACTGAAGCTTTCTTT.

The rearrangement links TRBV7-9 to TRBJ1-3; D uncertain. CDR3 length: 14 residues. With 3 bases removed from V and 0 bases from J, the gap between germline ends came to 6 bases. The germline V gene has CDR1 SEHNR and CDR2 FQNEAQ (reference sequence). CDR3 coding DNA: TGTGCCAGCAGCTTTGTGAGCTCTGGAAACACCATATATTTT. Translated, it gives CASSFVSSGNTIYF.

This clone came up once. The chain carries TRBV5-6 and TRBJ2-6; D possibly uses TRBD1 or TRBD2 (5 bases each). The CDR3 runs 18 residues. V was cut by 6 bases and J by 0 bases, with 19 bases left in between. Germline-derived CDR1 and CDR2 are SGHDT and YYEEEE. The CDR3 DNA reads TGTGCCAGCAAGCTTCTCGGGGCGCGTGGCTCTGGGGCCAACGTCCTGACTTTC. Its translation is CASKLLGARGSGANVLTF.

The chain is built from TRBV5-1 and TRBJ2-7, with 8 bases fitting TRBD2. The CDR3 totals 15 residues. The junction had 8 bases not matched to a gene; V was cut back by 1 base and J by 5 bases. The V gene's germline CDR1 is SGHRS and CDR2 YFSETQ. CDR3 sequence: CASSLLGFGRDEQYF. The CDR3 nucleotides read TGCGCCAGCAGCTTGTTGGGGTTCGGGAGGGACGAGCAGTACTTC.

CDR3 in DNA: TGTGCCACCAGCAGAGGTGTGGACAGGGCAGATACGCAGTATTTT. It codes for CATSRGVDRADTQYF. This sequence joins TRBV15 and TRBJ2-3; the match to TRBD1 covers 8 bases. CDR3 length equals 15 residues. V lost 1 base and J lost 4; bases outside the gene matches: 4. Germline V gene sequence: CDR1 LNHNV, CDR2 YYDKDF (reference sequence).

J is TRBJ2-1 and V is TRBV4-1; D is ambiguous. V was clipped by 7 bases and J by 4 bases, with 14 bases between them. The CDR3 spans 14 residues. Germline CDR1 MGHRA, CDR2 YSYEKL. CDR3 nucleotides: TGCGCCAGCAAGAAACCAGGTGAATACAATGAGCAGTTCTTC. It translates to CASKKPGEYNEQFF.

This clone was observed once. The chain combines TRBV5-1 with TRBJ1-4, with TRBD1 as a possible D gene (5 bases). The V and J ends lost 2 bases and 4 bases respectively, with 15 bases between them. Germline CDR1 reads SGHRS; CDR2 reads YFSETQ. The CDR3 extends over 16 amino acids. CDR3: CASSFNPGRSNEKLFF. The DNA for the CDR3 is TGCGCCAGCAGCTTTAACCCGGGACGGAGTAATGAAAAACTGTTTTTT.

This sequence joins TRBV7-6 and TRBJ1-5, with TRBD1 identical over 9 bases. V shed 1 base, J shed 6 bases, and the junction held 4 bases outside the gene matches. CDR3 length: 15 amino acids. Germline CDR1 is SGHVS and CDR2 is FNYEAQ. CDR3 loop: CASSLGGQGGQPQHF. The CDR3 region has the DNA TGTGCCAGCAGCTTAGGGGGACAGGGCGGTCAGCCCCAGCATTTT.

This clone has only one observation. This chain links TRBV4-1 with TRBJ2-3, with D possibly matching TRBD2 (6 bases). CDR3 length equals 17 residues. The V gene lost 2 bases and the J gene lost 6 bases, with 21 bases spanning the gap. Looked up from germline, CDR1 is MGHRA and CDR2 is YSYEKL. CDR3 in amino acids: CASSQPLRTGVKDTQYF. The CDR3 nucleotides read TGCGCCAGCAGCCAACCCTTACGGACGGGAGTGAAGGATACGCAGTATTTT.

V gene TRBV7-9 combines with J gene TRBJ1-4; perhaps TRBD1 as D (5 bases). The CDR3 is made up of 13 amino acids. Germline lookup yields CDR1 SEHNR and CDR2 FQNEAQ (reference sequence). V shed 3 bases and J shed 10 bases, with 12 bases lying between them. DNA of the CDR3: TGTGCCAGCAGCTTGGTAGGGGAGGGAAAACTGTTTTTT. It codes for CASSLVGEGKLFF.

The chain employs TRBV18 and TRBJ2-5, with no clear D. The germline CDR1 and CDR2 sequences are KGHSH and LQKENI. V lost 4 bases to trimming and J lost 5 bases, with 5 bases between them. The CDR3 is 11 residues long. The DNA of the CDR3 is TGTGCCAGCTCACTTTACGAGACCCAGTACTTC. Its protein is CASSLYETQYF.

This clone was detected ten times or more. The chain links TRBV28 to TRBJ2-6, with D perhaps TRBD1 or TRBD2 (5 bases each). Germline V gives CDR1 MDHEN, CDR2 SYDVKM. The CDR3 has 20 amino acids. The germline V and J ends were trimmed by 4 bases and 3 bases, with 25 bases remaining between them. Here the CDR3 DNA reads TGTGCCAGCAGTTCCCCCCGAGACAGAGGGCCTCGAGGTGGGGCCAACGTCCTGACTTTC. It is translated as CASSSPRDRGPRGGANVLTF. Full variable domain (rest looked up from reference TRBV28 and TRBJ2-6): DVKVTQSSRYLVKRTGEKVFLECVQDMDHENMFWYRQDPGLGLRLIYFSYDVKMKEKGDIPEGYSVSREKKERFSLILESASTNQTSMYLCASSSPRDRGPRGGANVLTFGAGSRLTVL.